This TCR beta chain derives from a study of blood T cell repertoires in COVID-19. For the study at large: The United States, Italy and Spain supplied acute and convalescent COVID-19 samples. The analysed material was cDNA or gDNA that came from T cells, B-cell-depleted T cells, or PBMCs.

Original processing notes: Researchers report that nucleated cell counts were estimated from reference gene primer amplification. TCRdb's table, derived via immunoSEQ multiplex PCR, lists solely in-frame clones and lacks some. V, J and clone size were drawn from that table, and D and trimming were deduced from the DNA. The sample contains roughly 300,000 clones, approximately 83% of which appear only once. The sample was peripheral blood. This receptor was identified in a woman aged 45-65 years who had recovered from COVID-19.

The CDR3, as DNA: TGCGCCAGCAGCCAGTACGAGGAAGGGACACAGCCCCAGCATTTT. Translated: CASSQYEEGTQPQHF. This chain uses TRBV4-1 with TRBJ1-5, with D maybe TRBD1 (6 bases). CDR3 length: 15 amino acids. CDR1 is MGHRA and CDR2 is YSYEKL in the germline V gene. V shed 3 bases and J shed 7 bases, with 16 bases lying between them.